The sample holds many counts of the clone carrying this T cell receptor beta chain. This sample was taken from a study of breast tumors, draining lymph nodes, adjacent tissues. TCRdb reanalysed the multiplex PCR reads using MiXCR and keeps one entry per CDR3 protein. This table has tens of thousands of distinct CDR3 sequences, 20% to 25% appearing once. V trimming: 0 bases; J trimming: 2 bases; junction bases outside the gene matches: 10. Looked up from germline, CDR1 is DFQATT and CDR2 is SNEGSKA (reference sequence). CDR3 length: 18 amino acids. Sequenced material: breast tumor tissue. This TCR came from a female donor with breast cancer. Some clones in this sample may be carry-over from other donors' samples. The gene calls are TRBV20-1 and TRBJ2-3; 11 bases line up with TRBD2. The CDR3 DNA is TGCAGTGCTAGAGATCCGGAGACTAGCGGGACTGACACAGATACGCAGTATTTT. Amino acids: CSARDPETSGTDTDTQYF.